These 15 T cell receptor beta chains share one sample of origin, sequenced in a study of T cells in Graves' hyperthyroidism and ophthalmopathy. TCR beta CDR3 regions were amplified from RNA. The TCR CDR3 first-round RT-PCR relied on the HTBI primer set. TCRdb redid the calling of the multiplex PCR reads with MiXCR, one entry per CDR3 protein. The sample yields over 300,000 distinct CDR3 sequences, approximately 15% seen once. The material sequenced was blood. Receptors originate from a woman aged 55-70 years with Graves' hyperthyroidism.

This clonotype was recorded at least ten times. The CDR3 loop is CAISEDRNYGYTF. CDR3 nucleotides: TGTGCCATCAGTGAGGACAGAAACTATGGCTACACCTTC. The rearrangement uses TRBV10-3 and TRBJ1-2; possible D gene TRBD1, 5 bases. Looked up from germline, CDR1 is ENHRY and CDR2 is SYGVKD. Trimming removed 2 bases from V and 2 bases from J, with 6 bases in between. The CDR3 contains 13 residues.

The chain employs TRBV12-3 or TRBV12-4 and TRBJ1-3; 7 positions agree with TRBD1. Germline trimming cut 5 bases from V and 3 bases from J; bases unmatched to any gene: 10. The CDR3 contains 16 residues. This chain's CDR3 is CASSRMTGSFGNTIYF. The CDR3 coding sequence is TGTGCCAGCAGTAGGATGACAGGGAGCTTTGGAAACACCATATATTTT.

This clonotype has a count of ten or more. The chain combines TRBV9 with TRBJ1-5, with D possibly being TRBD1 (6 bases). Germline values: CDR1 SGDLS, CDR2 YYNGEE. The V end was cut by 0 bases, the J end by 4 bases, with 11 bases between. The CDR3 spans 15 residues. This CDR3 is CASSVGQGTNQPQHF. The CDR3 DNA follows: TGTGCCAGCAGCGTAGGGCAGGGGACGAATCAGCCCCAGCATTTT.

This clonotype was found a few times. In this CDR3 the conserved last residue, phenylalanine or tryptophan, is missing, so a read error is likely. The chain uses TRBV5-4 and TRBJ2-2, with D unclear. Germline values: CDR1 SGHNT, CDR2 YYREEE (reference sequence). Trimming took off 3 bases at V and 7 bases at J, with 10 bases between the two ends. The CDR3 is 13 residues long. CDR3 sequence: CASSSWWGGELFL. As DNA, the CDR3 is TGTGCCAGCAGCTCTTGGTGGGGCGGGGAGCTGTTTCTT.

Remarks on this clonotype: A much larger clone differs from this one at a single base, so this may be a read error. V gene TRBV7-9 combines with J gene TRBJ2-2, with D possibly being TRBD1 or TRBD2 (5 bases each). The CDR3 runs to 17 residues. The germline V gene has CDR1 SEHNR and CDR2 FQNEAQ (reference sequence). CDR3: CASSLARRGQGTGKLFF. CDR3 DNA sequence: TGTGCCAGCAGCTTAGCGCGAAGGGGCCAGGGTACCGGGAAGCTGTTTTTT.

This chain uses TRBV19 with TRBJ2-1; D not resolved. CDR3 length: 14 amino acids. Germline V gene lookup returns CDR1 LNHDA and CDR2 SQIVND (reference sequence). V was shortened by 2 bases and J by 1 base, with 6 bases between the two germline ends. CDR3 residues: CASSIIGSYNEQFF. Here the CDR3 DNA reads TGTGCCAGTAGTATAATTGGTTCCTACAATGAGCAGTTCTTC.

This clonotype was seen only once. This may come from a read error, since a much larger clone is one base off. The chain links TRBV29-1 to TRBJ2-7; perhaps TRBD1 as D (6 bases). Germline loops: CDR1 SQVTM, CDR2 ANQGSEA. CDR3 size: 14 residues. The CDR3 sequence is CSVGQDSYSHEQYF. DNA of the CDR3: TGCAGCGTGGGGCAGGACAGCTACTCCCACGAGCAGTACTTC.

This clonotype was recorded at least ten times. This sequence joins TRBV5-1 and TRBJ2-1, with TRBD2 matching over 16 bases. CDR1 and CDR2 (germline): SGHRS, YFSETQ. V shed 3 bases and J 2 bases; nucleotides not matched to a gene: 8. The CDR3 totals 19 residues. The CDR3 sequence is CASSSIPGLAGGTYNEQFF. The CDR3 nucleotides read TGCGCCAGCAGCTCAATCCCGGGACTAGCGGGAGGGACCTACAATGAGCAGTTCTTC.

This chain uses TRBV5-4 with TRBJ1-3; D is unresolved. This CDR3 has 14 amino acids. V dropped 2 bases and J dropped 3 bases, with 9 bases sitting between them. Germline lookup yields CDR1 SGHNT and CDR2 YYREEE (reference sequence). The CDR3 region is CASSLAYGGNTIYF. CDR3 in DNA: TGTGCCAGCAGCTTAGCTTACGGTGGAAACACCATATATTTT.

This clonotype was detected only a few times. A junction end diverges from the germline sequence, so it may reflect a read error. The rearrangement links TRBV11-2 to TRBJ2-6; 8 bases are shared with TRBD1. The CDR3 runs to 17 residues. Looked up from germline, CDR1 is SGHAT and CDR2 is FQNNGV. In DNA, the CDR3 is TGTGCCAGCGTCAGGTTGGGACAGGCCTCTGGGGCCAACGCCCTGACTTTC. Encoded protein: CASVRLGQASGANALTF.

There are a few counts of this clonotype. V usage is TRBV7-9 and J usage is TRBJ1-1, with 7 bases aligning to TRBD1. The junction had 0 bases not matched to a gene; V was cut back by 3 bases and J by 5 bases. The V gene's germline CDR1 is SEHNR and CDR2 FQNEAQ (reference sequence). The CDR3 consists of 12 residues. The CDR3, as DNA: TGTGCCAGCAGCTTGGACAGGACTGAAGCTTTCTTT. As protein: CASSLDRTEAFF.

This rearrangement joins TRBV10-3 to TRBJ1-4; D is possibly TRBD1 (5 bases). CDR3 length equals 18 residues. V lost 10 bases, J lost 0 bases, and 24 bases lay in between. The germline CDR1 and CDR2 sequences are ENHRY and SYGVKD. The CDR3 sequence: CATPRPGPSSATNEKLFF. In DNA, the CDR3 is TGTGCCACACCACGTCCGGGACCGAGTTCCGCAACTAATGAAAAACTGTTTTTT.

The CDR3 spells CAITPSLGSTYEQYF. CDR3 DNA: TGTGCCATCACCCCATCCTTGGGATCGACCTACGAGCAGTACTTC. This chain connects TRBV10-3 to TRBJ2-7; D gene ambiguous. The germline V gene has CDR1 ENHRY and CDR2 SYGVKD. This CDR3 has 15 amino acids. V was trimmed by 7 bases and J by 2 bases, leaving 18 bases between them.

DNA of the CDR3: TGTGCCAGTAGTTTCGACAGGGGGCTAGGAAATGAGCAGTACTTC. Translating gives CASSFDRGLGNEQYF. The genes are TRBV19 and TRBJ2-1, with 10 bases lining up with TRBD1. The tail of the sequence fits TRBJ2-7 better, so the J call may be wrong. The germline CDR1 and CDR2 sequences are LNHDA and SQIVND (reference sequence). The CDR3 spans 15 residues.

This clonotype has a count of ten or more. The rearrangement joins TRBV6-1 to TRBJ1-1, with a possible D match to TRBD1 (6 bases). Trimming stripped 6 bases from V and 5 bases from J, with 16 bases between. The CDR3 has 14 amino acids. Germline CDR1 reads MNHNS; CDR2 reads SASEGT. CDR3 sequence: CASRIEGGNTEAFF. DNA for the CDR3: TGTGCCAGCAGGATCGAGGGGGGGAATACTGAAGCTTTCTTT.